This T cell receptor beta chain appears in the sequencing data of a study of human T cells and chemical hapten exposure. Overall study context: Patients, mostly women, had alopecia areata, alopecia totalis or alopecia universalis. Findings and caveats of the study: High-frequency TCRs, those above 1 in 1000, stayed the same after DPC sensitization.

The time point is: pre-sensitization, week 0. Described treatment: therapeutic diphenylcyclopropenone sensitization with weekly scalp DPC. TCRdb analysed the RACE reads with MiXCR anew, one entry per CDR3 protein. This table has 45,000 to 60,000 distinct CDR3 sequences, approximately 9.8% appearing once. Of note for this clonotype: Its antigen remains unidentified.

Material: whole blood, obtained in connection with sensitization to the hapten diphenylcyclopropenone (DPC). This TCR derives from a woman in her forties with alopecia areata. Some clones in this sample may be carry-over from other donors' samples.

The CDR3 loop is CASSRKGDTEAFF. The CDR3 DNA follows: TGTGCCAGCAGCCGGAAGGGGGACACTGAAGCTTTCTTT. This sequence joins TRBV3-1 and TRBJ1-1, with a weak D call TRBD1 (6 bases). Looked up from germline, CDR1 is LGHDT and CDR2 is YNNKEL (reference sequence). The CDR3 totals 13 residues. V lost 4 bases to trimming and J lost 3 bases, with 9 bases between them.